Listed here is a single TCR beta chain. This sample was taken from a study of T cell changes during pregnancy in multiple sclerosis. The table came from immunoSEQ multiplex PCR; TCRdb's copy has only in-frame clones and leaves some out. Of roughly 84,000 clones in the sample, 93% were seen once. The sequences come from peripheral blood, collected in the third trimester of pregnancy. The sequence derives from a female donor in good health, enrolled as a control in a pregnancy study.

The CDR3 DNA is TGTGCCAGTAGTAACCCTCGGGGACCGGGAGGCACTGAAGCTTTCTTT. This codes for CASSNPRGPGGTEAFF. This chain joins TRBV19 and TRBJ1-1; perhaps TRBD1 as D (5 bases). This CDR3 spans 16 amino acids. V lost 4 bases to trimming and J lost 4 bases, with 19 bases between them. In germline, CDR1 is LNHDA, CDR2 SQIVND (reference sequence).